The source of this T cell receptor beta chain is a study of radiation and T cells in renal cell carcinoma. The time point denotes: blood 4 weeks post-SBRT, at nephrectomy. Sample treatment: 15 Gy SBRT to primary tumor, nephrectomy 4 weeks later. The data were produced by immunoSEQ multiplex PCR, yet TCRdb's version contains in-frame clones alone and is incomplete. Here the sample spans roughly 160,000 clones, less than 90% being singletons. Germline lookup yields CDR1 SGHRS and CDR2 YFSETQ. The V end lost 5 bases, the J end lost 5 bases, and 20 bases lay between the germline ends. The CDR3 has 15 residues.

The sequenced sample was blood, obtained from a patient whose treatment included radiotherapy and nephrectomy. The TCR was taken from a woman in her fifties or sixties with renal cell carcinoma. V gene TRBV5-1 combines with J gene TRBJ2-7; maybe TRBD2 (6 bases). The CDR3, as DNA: TGCGCCAGCAGGGGTGGGCGGAGGGGTAACGACGAGCAGTACTTC. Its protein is CASRGGRRGNDEQYF.